The 10 T cell receptor beta chains presented below share a single source sample, sequenced in a study of human T cells and chemical hapten exposure. TCRdb used MiXCR to reprocess the RACE reads, holding one entry per CDR3 protein. The sample includes under 130,000 distinct CDR3 sequences, around 35% of them seen just once. The time point denotes: patch test 3, about 24 weeks after DPC sensitization. Treatment denoted: therapeutic diphenylcyclopropenone sensitization with weekly scalp DPC. This specimen consisted of whole blood, obtained in connection with sensitization to the hapten diphenylcyclopropenone (DPC). The receptors shown here come from a man aged 35 to 55 with alopecia areata. Some clones in this sample may be carry-over from other donors' samples.

This clonotype was observed a few times. The gene calls are TRBV15 and TRBJ2-5, with D tentatively TRBD2 (7 bases). This CDR3 region has 15 residues. Trimming removed 4 bases at V and 4 bases at J, with 16 bases between. CDR1 LNHNV and CDR2 YYDKDF come from the germline V gene (reference sequence). As DNA, the CDR3 is TGTGCCACCAGCACCGAGACTAGCAGGGGAGAGACCCAGTACTTC. Its translation: CATSTETSRGETQYF. Using reference TRBV15 and TRBJ2-5 for the parts outside the CDR3, the full variable domain is DAMVIQNPRYQVTQFGKPVTLSCSQTLNHNVMYWYQQKSSQAPKLLFHYYDKDFNNEADTPDNFQSRRPNTSFCFLDIRSPGLGDTAMYLCATSTETSRGETQYFGPGTRLLVL.

This clonotype was observed a few times. The V and J genes are TRBV3-1 and TRBJ2-3, with 8 bases identical to TRBD2. The CDR3 contains 15 residues. J lost 6 bases, V lost 1 base, and 6 bases had no gene match. Germline V gene lookup returns CDR1 LGHDT and CDR2 YNNKEL (reference sequence). The CDR3 DNA sequence: TGTGCCAGCAGCCAAGCTGCGGGAGGAATCGATACGCAGTATTTT. It is translated as CASSQAAGGIDTQYF.

A few counts support this clonotype. The chain employs TRBV5-1 and TRBJ1-1; D perhaps matches TRBD1 (5 bases). The germline V gene encodes CDR1 SGHRS and CDR2 YFSETQ. CDR3 length: 14 residues. Trimming shortened V by 1 base and J by 1 base, and 8 bases separated the two germline ends. For the CDR3, the DNA is TGCGCCAGCAGCTTGCAACAGGCGAACACTGAAGCTTTCTTT. Its protein product is CASSLQQANTEAFF. The complete variable domain, with remaining parts taken from reference TRBV5-1 and TRBJ1-1, reads KAGVTQTPRYLIKTRGQQVTLSCSPISGHRSVSWYQQTPGQGLQFLFEYFSETQRNKGNFPGRFSGRQFSNSRSEMNVSTLELGDSALYLCASSLQQANTEAFFGQGTRLTVV.

This chain links TRBV5-6 with TRBJ1-4; D is uncertain. CDR3 length: 15 residues. From germline, CDR1 is SGHDT and CDR2 YYEEEE. V dropped 2 bases and J dropped 6 bases, with 14 bases sitting between them. The CDR3 loop reads CASSFGREWDEKLFF. The CDR3 DNA reads as TGTGCCAGCAGCTTCGGAAGGGAATGGGATGAAAAACTGTTTTTT.

This clonotype was detected only a few times. The V gene is TRBV6-2 or TRBV6-3, the J gene TRBJ2-7; 10 nucleotides agree with TRBD2. The germline V gene encodes CDR1 MNHEY and CDR2 SVGEGT. V lost 2 bases and J lost 3; bases outside the gene matches: 4. The CDR3 is made up of 15 amino acids. The CDR3 reads CASSYRTSGHYEQYV. The CDR3 nucleotides are TGTGCCAGCAGTTACCGGACTAGCGGCCACTACGAGCAGTACGTC.

A few counts support this clonotype. The rearrangement joins TRBV7-2 to TRBJ1-5, with D possibly TRBD1 on 5 matching bases. Trimming stripped 3 bases from V and 2 bases from J, with 11 bases between. This CDR3 is built from 15 residues. Germline V lookup: CDR1 SGHTA, CDR2 FQGNSA. Here the CDR3 DNA reads TGTGCCAGCAGCTTTACCGGGGGTGGCAATCAGCCCCAGCATTTT. It codes for CASSFTGGGNQPQHF.

This chain uses TRBV29-1 with TRBJ1-1; 7 nucleotides agree with TRBD1. Germline trimming cut 6 bases from V and 4 bases from J; bases unmatched to any gene: 11. CDR3 length equals 14 residues. The germline V gene encodes CDR1 SQVTM and CDR2 ANQGSEA. The chain's CDR3 is CSVPRNRGSTEAFF. The CDR3 DNA is TGCAGCGTACCCCGGAACAGGGGAAGCACTGAAGCTTTCTTT.

The gene calls are TRBV25-1 and TRBJ1-1, with TRBD1 as a possible D gene (5 bases). The CDR3 is 13 residues long. V shed 8 bases and J shed 6 bases, with 16 bases lying between them. From germline, CDR1 is MGHDK and CDR2 SYGVNS. As DNA, the CDR3 is TGTGCCAGCGGTCGGGGCGCGGTAGCTGAAGCTTTCTTT. This codes for CASGRGAVAEAFF.

This chain joins TRBV12-3 or TRBV12-4 and TRBJ2-1; D possibly corresponds to TRBD1 (5 bases). The CDR3 has 12 amino acids. The V end was cut by 5 bases, the J end by 9 bases, with 11 bases between. The CDR3 DNA sequence: TGTGCCAGCAGTCTCAGGGTTTTTGAGCAGTTCTTC. Its translation: CASSLRVFEQFF.

The chain uses TRBV5-1 and TRBJ1-1; D is ambiguous. Germline values: CDR1 SGHRS, CDR2 YFSETQ. V lost 4 bases and J lost 5, with 15 bases in between. There are 14 residues in the CDR3. The CDR3 bases are TGCGCCAGCAGCCTTAACCCTGGGGTAACTGAAGCTTTCTTT. It encodes CASSLNPGVTEAFF.